This T cell receptor (beta chain) was recorded in a study of blood T cell repertoires in COVID-19. Study as a whole: There were acute and convalescent COVID-19 samples, and they came from the United States, Italy and Spain. PBMCs, B-cell-depleted T cells, or T cells were the source of the cDNA or gDNA that made up the material.

The CDR3 runs to 17 residues. Trimming removed 4 bases from V and 0 bases from J; junction bases left unmatched: 8. CDR1 and CDR2 from the germline V gene are GTSNPN and SVGIG (reference sequence). Per the original methods: Scientists estimated how many nucleated cells there were by amplifying reference gene primers. The method was immunoSEQ multiplex PCR; TCRdb's version includes in-frame clones alone and lacks a portion of them. V and J calls and clone size are copied from that table; D and trimming were computed from the DNA. The table lists over 90,000 clones, almost 85% of them singletons, with more than 5.5% in the top ten.

Input material: peripheral blood. The receptor's source is a man aged 50 to 59 with active or convalescent COVID-19. The gene calls are TRBV30 and TRBJ1-6; 8 nucleotides agree with TRBD1. The CDR3 here is CAWNRGTTSSYNSPLHF. In DNA, the CDR3 is TGTGCCTGGAACAGGGGGACCACGAGCTCCTATAATTCACCCCTCCACTTT.